One and the same sample provided the 26 T cell receptor beta chains below, sequenced in a study of chemoradiotherapy in HPV16-positive cancers. Clones were read by immunoSEQ multiplex PCR, and TCRdb kept only the in-frame ones, dropping some. The sample holds about 30,000 clones, 75% to 90% seen once. The material sequenced was blood, taken from a patient who underwent chemoradiotherapy. The receptors come from a human donor with HPV-associated anogenital cancer.

The chain uses TRBV6-1 and TRBJ2-1; D uncertain. The CDR3 spans 14 residues. Trimming took off 2 bases at V and 5 bases at J, with 10 bases between the two ends. Germline CDR1 is MNHNS and CDR2 is SASEGT. The CDR3 spells CASSEPFRNNEQFF. The CDR3 nucleotides read TGTGCCAGCAGTGAACCTTTCAGGAACAATGAGCAGTTCTTC.

The chain links TRBV6-5 to TRBJ1-1; D perhaps matches TRBD1 (6 bases). The germline V gene encodes CDR1 MNHEY and CDR2 SVGAGI. The CDR3 is made up of 13 amino acids. V lost 8 bases, J lost 11 bases, and 21 bases lay in between. In nucleotides, the CDR3 is TGTGCCAGCTTCCAAGGGGGAACGAGCCGGGCTTTCTTT. Amino acids: CASFQGGTSRAFF.

The chain recombines TRBV7-2 with TRBJ1-2; no reliable D call. Germline CDR1 SGHTA, CDR2 FQGNSA. The V gene lost 5 bases and the J gene lost 6 bases, with 13 bases spanning the gap. This CDR3 spans 13 amino acids. This CDR3 reads CASSQRRDHGYTF. The CDR3 region has the DNA TGTGCCAGCAGCCAAAGGAGGGATCATGGCTACACCTTC.

The chain has TRBV19 and TRBJ2-1; 8 nucleotides match TRBD2. The CDR3 is 15 amino acids. V lost 3 bases, J lost 7 bases, and 8 bases stayed unmatched. CDR1 LNHDA and CDR2 SQIVND come from the germline V gene (reference sequence). Here the CDR3 DNA reads TGTGCCAGTAGTATCGGGCGGGGGGACCCGAATGAGCAGTTCTTC. Protein sequence: CASSIGRGDPNEQFF. Complete variable domain (other parts from reference TRBV19 and TRBJ2-1): DGGITQSPKYLFRKEGQNVTLSCEQNLNHDAMYWYRQDPGQGLRLIYYSQIVNDFQKGDIAEGYSVSREKKESFPLTVTSAQKNPTAFYLCASSIGRGDPNEQFFGPGTRLTVL.

The chain is built from TRBV5-1 and TRBJ2-6; D perhaps matches TRBD1 (6 bases). The V gene's germline CDR1 is SGHRS and CDR2 YFSETQ. CDR3 size: 17 residues. Trimming shortened V by 3 bases and J by 2 bases, and 15 bases separated the two germline ends. DNA of the CDR3: TGCGCCAGCAGCTCCTACACCAGGGGAGCTGGGGCCAACGTCCTGACTTTC. Its translation: CASSSYTRGAGANVLTF.

This clone was recorded only once. This chain uses TRBV5-1 with TRBJ2-5; the D gene is possibly TRBD1 (6 bases). Germline values: CDR1 SGHRS, CDR2 YFSETQ. This CDR3 has 18 residues. V lost 3 bases to trimming and J lost 2 bases, with 23 bases between them. CDR3 protein: CASSSWKTRDILQETQYF. The CDR3, as DNA: TGCGCCAGCAGCTCCTGGAAAACACGGGACATCCTTCAAGAGACCCAGTACTTC. Together with reference TRBV5-1 and TRBJ2-5, the CDR3 gives the full variable domain: KAGVTQTPRYLIKTRGQQVTLSCSPISGHRSVSWYQQTPGQGLQFLFEYFSETQRNKGNFPGRFSGRQFSNSRSEMNVSTLELGDSALYLCASSSWKTRDILQETQYFGPGTRLLVL.

The V and J genes are TRBV2 and TRBJ2-7; the match to TRBD2 covers 8 bases. This CDR3 is 14 amino acids long. Trimming removed 0 bases from V and 6 bases from J; junction bases left unmatched: 4. The V gene's germline CDR1 is SNHLY and CDR2 FYNNEI. The CDR3 reads CASSEALRGGEQYV. In DNA form, the CDR3 reads TGTGCCAGCAGTGAAGCGCTTCGGGGGGGCGAGCAGTACGTC.

The chain links TRBV7-2 to TRBJ1-2; 7 bases map to TRBD1. CDR1 SGHTA and CDR2 FQGNSA come from the germline V gene. The CDR3 spans 15 residues. V lost 3 bases to trimming and J lost 2 bases; unmatched junction nucleotides: 6. CDR3 nucleotide sequence: TGTGCCAGCAGCTTCGGGACAGACTCAAACTATGGCTACACCTTC. It codes for CASSFGTDSNYGYTF.

In its sample, this clone was seen once. The chain employs TRBV19 and TRBJ1-3; tentatively, D is TRBD1 (5 bases). Germline loops: CDR1 LNHDA, CDR2 SQIVND (reference sequence). The CDR3 totals 16 residues. The V end lost 4 bases, the J end lost 0 bases, and 13 bases lay between the germline ends. CDR3 loop: CASSKKGPSSGNTIYF. CDR3 in DNA: TGTGCCAGTAGTAAAAAGGGACCGAGCTCTGGAAACACCATATATTTT.

The sample holds a few counts of this clone. The chain joins TRBV7-9 to TRBJ1-2; no definite D call. Germline values: CDR1 SEHNR, CDR2 FQNEAQ (reference sequence). The length of the CDR3 is 14 residues. Trimming stripped 5 bases from V and 6 bases from J, with 16 bases between. This CDR3 reads CASSLKAGDNGYTF. The DNA of the CDR3 is TGTGCCAGCAGCCTGAAGGCGGGTGACAATGGCTACACCTTC.

V gene TRBV15 combines with J gene TRBJ1-1; D is possibly TRBD1 (5 bases). CDR3 size: 13 residues. CDR1 LNHNV and CDR2 YYDKDF come from the germline V gene (reference sequence). The V end lost 8 bases, the J end lost 1 base, and 11 bases lay between the germline ends. The chain's CDR3 is CATSRGANTEAFF. In nucleotides, the CDR3 is TGTGCCACCTCTAGGGGCGCGAACACTGAAGCTTTCTTT.

This clone was found a few times. V is TRBV6-1 and J is TRBJ2-5, with a possible D match to TRBD1 (5 bases). The V end was cut by 7 bases, the J end by 5 bases, with 17 bases between. Germline V gene data show CDR1 as MNHNS and CDR2 as SASEGT. CDR3 size: 14 residues. CDR3 protein: CASNVGATFETQYF. The CDR3 coding sequence is TGTGCCAGCAATGTTGGGGCAACCTTCGAGACCCAGTACTTC.

J is TRBJ2-1 and V is TRBV2; no reliable D call. The CDR3 contains 11 residues. Germline V lookup: CDR1 SNHLY, CDR2 FYNNEI. The ends were cut back, 4 bases at V and 6 bases at J, with 4 bases in the middle. The CDR3 sequence: CASSGRNEQFF. The CDR3 DNA sequence: TGTGCCAGCAGTGGTCGCAATGAGCAGTTCTTC.

This sequence joins TRBV6-1 and TRBJ2-2; no definite D call. The V and J ends lost 3 bases and 9 bases respectively, with 14 bases between them. The germline V gene has CDR1 MNHNS and CDR2 SASEGT. This CDR3 contains 14 residues. CDR3 region: CASSDKGFERELFF. DNA for the CDR3: TGTGCCAGCAGTGACAAGGGATTCGAACGGGAGCTGTTTTTT.

The chain combines TRBV9 with TRBJ2-1, with D perhaps TRBD1 or TRBD2 (7 bases each). V dropped 4 bases and J dropped 1 base, with 18 bases sitting between them. This CDR3 spans 17 amino acids. Germline values: CDR1 SGDLS, CDR2 YYNGEE. The CDR3 loop is CASSPRGRGPSYNEQFF. The CDR3 nucleotides read TGTGCCAGCAGCCCGCGGGGGAGGGGGCCGTCCTACAATGAGCAGTTCTTC.

The chain has TRBV18 and TRBJ1-5; 9 bases are shared with TRBD1. This CDR3 spans 15 amino acids. Germline-derived CDR1 and CDR2 are KGHSH and LQKENI. Losses at the gene ends were 3 bases for V and 6 bases for J; bases not matched to a gene: 6. The chain's CDR3 is CASSPQQGAGQPQHF. In DNA form, the CDR3 reads TGTGCCAGCTCACCGCAACAGGGGGCGGGTCAGCCCCAGCATTTT.

V is TRBV5-4 and J is TRBJ1-1; TRBD1 is a possible D gene (6 bases). This CDR3 region has 16 residues. The V gene's germline CDR1 is SGHNT and CDR2 YYREEE (reference sequence). The ends were cut back, 5 bases at V and 3 bases at J, with 20 bases in the middle. The CDR3 region is CASSHRVTPADTEAFF. Written as DNA, the CDR3 is TGTGCCAGCAGTCACAGGGTAACTCCGGCGGACACTGAAGCTTTCTTT. The full variable domain, its missing parts supplied by reference TRBV5-4 and TRBJ1-1, is ETGVTQSPTHLIKTRGQQVTLRCSSQSGHNTVSWYQQALGQGPQFIFQYYREEENGRGNFPPRFSGLQFPNYSSELNVNALELDDSALYLCASSHRVTPADTEAFFGQGTRLTVV.

The rearrangement uses TRBV11-2 and TRBJ2-7; D perhaps matches TRBD2 (6 bases). This CDR3 has 13 residues. Germline CDR1 is SGHAT and CDR2 is FQNNGV. V was pared by 3 bases and J by 6 bases, with 12 bases between. The CDR3 protein is CASSFPGGLEQYF. The CDR3 region has the DNA TGTGCCAGCAGCTTTCCAGGAGGGCTCGAGCAGTACTTC.

The table lists this clone with a count of one. The rearrangement uses TRBV5-1 and TRBJ2-3; no clear D gene. The CDR3 is 14 amino acids. Germline loops: CDR1 SGHRS, CDR2 YFSETQ. V was trimmed by 0 bases and J by 2 bases, leaving 7 bases between them. The CDR3 DNA reads TGCGCCAGCAGCTTGGGCCAGGACACAGATACGCAGTATTTT. This sequence encodes CASSLGQDTDTQYF.

The gene calls are TRBV4-2 and TRBJ2-5; 9 bases fit TRBD2. With V trimmed by 0 bases and J by 3 bases, 5 bases remained unmatched. From germline, CDR1 is LGHNA and CDR2 YNFKEQ. The CDR3 length is 16 residues. The CDR3 DNA sequence: TGTGCCAGCAGCCAAGAGTGGGCGGGGGGGAAAGAGACCCAGTACTTC. It is translated as CASSQEWAGGKETQYF.

This chain connects TRBV5-1 to TRBJ2-3, with 12 bases that match TRBD2. Germline lookup yields CDR1 SGHRS and CDR2 YFSETQ. The CDR3 extends over 15 amino acids. The J segment lost 5 bases and the V segment lost 0 bases, leaving 1 base of the junction unmatched. CDR3 loop: CASSLGLAGEDTQYF. In nucleotides, the CDR3 is TGCGCCAGCAGCTTGGGACTAGCGGGGGAAGATACGCAGTATTTT.

The CDR3 loop reads CASRALGNVYEQYV. The CDR3 bases are TGTGCCAGCAGGGCTTTGGGCAATGTCTACGAGCAGTACGTC. This sequence joins TRBV6-1 and TRBJ2-7, with unresolved D. Trimming took off 6 bases at V and 3 bases at J, with 15 bases between the two ends. The germline V gene encodes CDR1 MNHNS and CDR2 SASEGT. This CDR3 region has 14 residues.

The rearrangement uses TRBV18 and TRBJ1-1; unclear D gene. This CDR3 comprises 16 residues. V lost 3 bases, J lost 5 bases, and 19 bases lay in between. In germline, CDR1 is KGHSH, CDR2 LQKENI. The DNA for the CDR3 is TGTGCCAGCTCACCGGGCAGTGGGCGACGGGGAACTGAAGCTTTCTTT. Protein: CASSPGSGRRGTEAFF.

This clone came up once. The CDR3: CAISEQGSSYNSPLHF. CDR3 sequence (DNA): TGTGCCATCAGTGAACAGGGGAGCTCCTATAATTCACCCCTCCACTTT. The V call is TRBV10-3, the J call TRBJ1-6, with 7 bases lining up with TRBD1. Germline assignment: CDR1 ENHRY and CDR2 SYGVKD. The CDR3 has 16 residues. Trimming took 3 bases from V and 0 from J; bases not matched to a gene: 2.

The chain couples TRBV2 to TRBJ2-3; D might be TRBD2 (7 bases). The CDR3 covers 15 residues. Deletions cut 4 bases from V and 1 base from J, with 12 bases between. The germline CDR1 and CDR2 sequences are SNHLY and FYNNEI. The CDR3 DNA reads as TGTGCCAGCAGTGGGGGAGGGGGAGGCACAGATACGCAGTATTTT. Translation gives CASSGGGGGTDTQYF.

The chain combines TRBV6-1 with TRBJ1-6; D is undetermined. The CDR3 is 15 amino acids. Germline CDR1 and CDR2: MNHNS and SASEGT. Trimming cost V 3 bases and J 0 bases, with 6 bases left between them. CDR3 region: CASSDPPSYNSPLHF. CDR3 sequence (DNA): TGTGCCAGCAGTGACCCTCCCTCCTATAATTCACCCCTCCACTTT.